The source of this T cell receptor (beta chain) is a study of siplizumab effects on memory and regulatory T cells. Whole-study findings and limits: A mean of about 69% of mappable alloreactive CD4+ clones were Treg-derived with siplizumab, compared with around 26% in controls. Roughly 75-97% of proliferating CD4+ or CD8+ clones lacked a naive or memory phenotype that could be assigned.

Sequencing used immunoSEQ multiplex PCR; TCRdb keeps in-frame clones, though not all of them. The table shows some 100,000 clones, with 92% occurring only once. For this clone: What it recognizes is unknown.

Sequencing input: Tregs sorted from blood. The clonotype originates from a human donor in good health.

CDR3 DNA: TGTGCCAGCTGGAAGCGTGGGAGCTACGAGCAGTACTTC. Protein sequence: CASWKRGSYEQYF. The V call is TRBV6-6, the J call TRBJ2-7; tentative D call: TRBD2 (5 bases). Germline values: CDR1 MNHNY, CDR2 SVGAGI (reference sequence). This CDR3 has 13 residues. Trimming stripped 8 bases from V and 3 bases from J, with 14 bases between.